The rows below give T cell receptor beta chains drawn from one sample of a study of blood T cell repertoires in COVID-19. The method was immunoSEQ multiplex PCR; TCRdb's version includes in-frame clones alone and lacks a portion of them. The top ten hold 4.1% of the sample, which has roughly 290,000 clones, about 82% seen once. Sequencing was performed on peripheral blood. The receptors derive from a woman aged 45-59 years with active or convalescent COVID-19. The CDR3 runs from the conserved cysteine through the conserved F or W. D genes are given only for firm matches. Part of the rows lack a size; the others show once, few, many or a class for expanded clones.

>16|-|TRBJ2-2|TRBV6-1|-
TGTGCCAGCAGTGAAAAGAGGCTGGGGAACACCGGGGAGCTGTTTTTT
CASSEKRLGNTGELFF
>15|-|TRBJ1-1|TRBV20-1|-
TGCAGTGCTAGTGAGTTTGGCAGATGGAACACTGAAGCTTTCTTT
CSASEFGRWNTEAFF
>15|-|TRBJ1-3|TRBV3-1/TRBV3-2|-
TGTGCCAGCAGCTCCCGGACTAACCTAAGAAACACCATATATTTT
CASSSRTNLRNTIYF
>13|many|TRBJ1-2|TRBV15|-
TGTGCCACCAGCAGAGATGGAAGGGGAGGCTACACCTTC
CATSRDGRGGYTF
>18|few|TRBJ2-7|TRBV9|TRBD2
TGTGCCAGCAGCGTATCCGGGGCCGGACTAGCGGCTTTGGGGGAGCAGTACTTC
CASSVSGAGLAALGEQYF
>12|-|TRBJ2-7|TRBV29-1|TRBD1
TGCAGCGCTGTGACAGGGGTTGACGAGCAGTACTTC
CSAVTGVDEQYF
>12|-|TRBJ1-2|TRBV5-6|-
TGTGCCAGCAGCGGAGGGTCCTATGGCTACACCTTC
CASSGGSYGYTF
>13|once|TRBJ2-3|TRBV5-8|-
TGTGCCAGCACCCTACTTAGCACAGATACGCAGTATTTT
CASTLLSTDTQYF
>12|-|TRBJ1-1|TRBV20-1|TRBD1
TGCAGTGCTAGTGTAAAGGGGGCTAAAGCTTTCTTT
CSASVKGAKAFF
>14|-|TRBJ2-7|TRBV6-5|TRBD1
TGTGCCAGCAGGGGAAGACAGGGGGCCTACGAGCAGTACTTC
CASRGRQGAYEQYF
>14|few|TRBJ1-4|TRBV3-1/TRBV3-2|-
TGTGCCAGCAGCGGAGCGGGCCTCGGAGAAAAACTGTTTTTT
CASSGAGLGEKLFF
>15|-|TRBJ1-5|TRBV28|-
TGTGCCAGCAGCTTGCAGAGGGATTTATTGCAGCCCCAGCATTTT
CASSLQRDLLQPQHF
>14|-|TRBJ1-1|TRBV28|-
TGTGCCAGCAGACAAGGGGATATCAGCACTGAAGCTTTCTTT
CASRQGDISTEAFF
>18|-|TRBJ2-3|TRBV18|TRBD2
TGTGCCAGCTCGCGCTCCCCGACTAGCGGGAGGGCCCCAGATACGCAGTATTTT
CASSRSPTSGRAPDTQYF
>17|-|TRBJ2-3|TRBV19|TRBD2
TGTGCCAGTAGTGCTCAGAGGACTAGCGGGGGGGAGGATACGCAGTATTTT
CASSAQRTSGGEDTQYF
>13|-|TRBJ1-1|TRBV5-4|-
TGTGCCAGCAGCACGACAGGGAACACTGAAGCTTTCTTT
CASSTTGNTEAFF
>14|-|TRBJ1-5|TRBV14|TRBD1
TGTGCCAGCAGCCCGACAGGGAGCAATCAGCCCCAGCATTTT
CASSPTGSNQPQHF